This T cell receptor beta chain was recovered during a study of breast tumors, draining lymph nodes, adjacent tissues (dated by TCRdb to about 2016). Regarding the complete study: Breast cancer patients provided tumor, adjacent nontumor tissue and axillary lymph nodes, and the study compared the TCR beta repertoires across these three sources. In human breast cancer, the study set out to assess how tumor, surrounding tissue and draining lymph node repertoires relate to one another and whether T cells might be exchanged between them. The paper as a whole reports these results and caveats: Tumor and nontumor tissue repertoires were found to be significantly more similar in luminal-like than in basal-like breast cancer. Tumor T-cell repertoires showed less diversity than lymph node repertoires and more diversity than nontumor tissue repertoires, and tumor T-cell repertoires showed preferential V and J gene usage. Rather than being directly demonstrated, the conclusion that tumor T cells originate in lymph nodes was presented as consistent with a hypothesis. A scenario in which most tumor T cells derive from the lymph node and then expand within tumor tissue was judged to be consistent with the data.

This sample was sequenced with an Illumina HiSeq 2000. TCR beta chain libraries were generated by multiplex PCR amplification. High-throughput sequencing was used to analyze the amplified TCR beta chain products. TCRdb reprocessed the public reads (quality trimming at Q25 with fastp, clone calling with MiXCR) and kept in-frame beta chains. When rows share a CDR3 protein, they turn into one entry using the most common DNA and genes. The sample records 150,000 to 200,000 distinct CDR3 sequences, roughly a third of which are singletons. The ten largest clones add up to 3.5% to 4.5% of the sample. Lymph node samples came from the axillary draining lymph nodes of breast cancer patients. This clonotype was seen ten or more times. Its antigen is unknown. Base quality data are lacking; no much larger clone is found one base away. The germline V gene yields KGHDR for CDR1 and SFDVKD for CDR2. Deletion took 2 bases off V and 5 bases off J, with a span of 6 bases between the germline ends. CDR3 length: 13 amino acids, cysteine to phenylalanine. Kept here is only the CDR3 DNA, which spans 39 bases and is read in frame from base 1.

Sequenced: axillary lymph node tissue. The sequence links TRBV24-1 to TRBJ2-1, with the D gene not confidently named. The clonotype comes from a female donor with breast cancer. Some clones in this sample may be carry-over from other donors' samples. The CDR3 protein sequence reads: CATSDSNDNEQFF. The DNA is as follows: TGTGCCACCAGTGATTCTAATGACAATGAGCAGTTCTTC.